This TCR beta chain was documented in a study of cytomegalovirus exposure and HLA in healthy donors. The repertoire was sequenced with immunoSEQ multiplex PCR; TCRdb's copy has only in-frame clones and lacks some. The data show 30,000 to 40,000 clones, 90% to 95% seen once. The CDR3 totals 16 residues. V was pared by 4 bases and J by 8 bases, with 11 bases of the junction left unmatched. From germline, CDR1 is SGHNT and CDR2 YYREEE (reference sequence). This clone was picked up one time. The material sequenced was PBMCs. The rearrangement uses TRBV5-4 and TRBJ1-4; 10 nucleotides agree with TRBD1. This TCR was sampled from a man aged 18 to 35 in good health and CMV-seronegative. Here the CDR3 DNA reads TGTGCCAGCAGCGCCGGGACAGGGGCTTCTTCGGAAAAACTGTTTTTT. It is translated as CASSAGTGASSEKLFF.